The T cell receptor beta chain described here comes from a study of post-analysis software for immune sequencing data. Study overall: Patients with relapsing-remitting, secondary progressive and progressive-relapsing multiple sclerosis courses were all represented.

Study outcomes and limitations: F measure grouped same-batch samples tightly together. Comparison of patients with controls showed a handful of TRBV segments more frequent in patients, TRBV5-6, TRBV5-1 and TRBV20-1 among them. Multiple sclerosis patients had significantly lower normalized Chao1 diversity than controls.

This CDR3 contains 15 residues. Trimming at V came to 3 bases and at J to 0 bases, leaving 4 bases not matched to a gene. Germline values: CDR1 SSHAT, CDR2 FNYEAQ (reference sequence). Carried by the TCR beta cDNA libraries were unique molecular identifiers. The authors obtained roughly 500,000 cDNA molecules from roughly 1.1 to 9.2 million T cells. TCRdb itself ran the PCR reads through MiXCR, one entry per CDR3 protein. Seen here are approximately 690,000 distinct CDR3 sequences, approximately 59% observed once, and the top ten hold about 11%. This clonotype was recorded a few times. The antigen remains undetermined.

The source is a girl aged 2-10 years with multiple sclerosis. This chain connects TRBV7-7 to TRBJ2-5; 7 bases line up with TRBD1. The sequencing input was blood. This CDR3 reads CASSFSTGNQETQYF. The CDR3 DNA reads as TGTGCCAGCAGCTTTTCGACAGGGAACCAAGAGACCCAGTACTTC.